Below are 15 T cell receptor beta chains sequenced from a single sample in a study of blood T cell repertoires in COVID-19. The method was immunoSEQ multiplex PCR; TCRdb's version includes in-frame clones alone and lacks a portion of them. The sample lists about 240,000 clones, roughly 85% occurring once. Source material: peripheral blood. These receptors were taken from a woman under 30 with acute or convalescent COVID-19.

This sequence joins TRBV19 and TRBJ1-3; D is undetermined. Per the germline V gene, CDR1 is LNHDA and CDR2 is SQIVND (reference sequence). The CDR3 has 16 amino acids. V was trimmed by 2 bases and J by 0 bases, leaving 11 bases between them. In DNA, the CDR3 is TGTGCCAGTAGTATATCTTTGATCAGCTCTGGAAACACCATATATTTT. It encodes CASSISLISSGNTIYF.

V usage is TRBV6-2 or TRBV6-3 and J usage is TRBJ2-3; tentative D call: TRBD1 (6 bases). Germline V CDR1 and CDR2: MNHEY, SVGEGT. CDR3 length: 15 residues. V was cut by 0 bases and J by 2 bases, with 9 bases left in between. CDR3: CASSYSRDNTDTQYF. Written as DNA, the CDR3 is TGTGCCAGCAGTTACTCGAGGGACAACACAGATACGCAGTATTTT.

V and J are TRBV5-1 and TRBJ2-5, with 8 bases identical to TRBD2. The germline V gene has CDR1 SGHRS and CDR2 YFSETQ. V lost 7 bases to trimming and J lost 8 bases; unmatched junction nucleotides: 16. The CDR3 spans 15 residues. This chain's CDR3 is CASSMREASGGTQYF. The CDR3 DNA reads TGCGCCAGCTCTATGCGGGAGGCTAGCGGTGGCACCCAGTACTTC.

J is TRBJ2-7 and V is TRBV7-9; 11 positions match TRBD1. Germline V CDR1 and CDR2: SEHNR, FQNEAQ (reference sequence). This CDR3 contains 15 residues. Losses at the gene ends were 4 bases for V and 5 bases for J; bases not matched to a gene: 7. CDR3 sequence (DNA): TGTGCCAGCAGCTGGGGACAGGGGGATGTCGACGAGCAGTACTTC. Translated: CASSWGQGDVDEQYF.

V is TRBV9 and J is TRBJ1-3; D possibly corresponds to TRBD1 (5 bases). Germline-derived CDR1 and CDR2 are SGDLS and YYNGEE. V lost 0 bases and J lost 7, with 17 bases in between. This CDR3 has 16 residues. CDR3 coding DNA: TGTGCCAGCAGCGTAGATGCCGGACAATATGAGAACACCATATATTTT. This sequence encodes CASSVDAGQYENTIYF.

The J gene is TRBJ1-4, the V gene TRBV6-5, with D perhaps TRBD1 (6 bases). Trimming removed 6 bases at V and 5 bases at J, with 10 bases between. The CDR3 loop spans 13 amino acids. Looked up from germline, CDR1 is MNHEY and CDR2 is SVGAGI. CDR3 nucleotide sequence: TGTGCCAGCAGGCCTCAGGGGAATGAAAAACTGTTTTTT. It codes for CASRPQGNEKLFF.

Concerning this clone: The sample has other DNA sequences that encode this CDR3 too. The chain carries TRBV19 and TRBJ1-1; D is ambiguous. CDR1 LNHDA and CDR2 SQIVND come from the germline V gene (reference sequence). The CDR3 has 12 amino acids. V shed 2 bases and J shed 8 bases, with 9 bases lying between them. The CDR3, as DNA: TGTGCCAGTAGTATACCTGGGCCCGAAGCTTTCTTT. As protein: CASSIPGPEAFF.

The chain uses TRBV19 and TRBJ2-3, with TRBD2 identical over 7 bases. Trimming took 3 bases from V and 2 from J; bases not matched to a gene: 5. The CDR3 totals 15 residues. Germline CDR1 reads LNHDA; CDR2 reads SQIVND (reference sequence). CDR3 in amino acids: CASSIGGGHTDTQYF. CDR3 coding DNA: TGTGCCAGTAGTATCGGGGGAGGGCACACAGATACGCAGTATTTT. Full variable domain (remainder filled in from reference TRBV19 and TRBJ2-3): DGGITQSPKYLFRKEGQNVTLSCEQNLNHDAMYWYRQDPGQGLRLIYYSQIVNDFQKGDIAEGYSVSREKKESFPLTVTSAQKNPTAFYLCASSIGGGHTDTQYFGPGTRLTVL.

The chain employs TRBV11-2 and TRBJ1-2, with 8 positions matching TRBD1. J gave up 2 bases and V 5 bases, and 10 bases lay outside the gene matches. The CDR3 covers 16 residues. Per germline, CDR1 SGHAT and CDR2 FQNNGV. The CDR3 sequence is CASSGWTGNGNYGYTF. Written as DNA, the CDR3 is TGTGCCAGCAGCGGATGGACAGGGAACGGAAACTATGGCTACACCTTC.

The CDR3 protein is CASSEQATEAFF. In DNA form, the CDR3 reads TGTGCCAGCAGTGAACAGGCCACTGAAGCTTTCTTT. The V and J genes are TRBV28 and TRBJ1-1, with D possibly matching TRBD1 (5 bases). V gave up 5 bases and J gave up 4 bases, with 8 bases separating them. The CDR3 consists of 12 residues. Per germline, CDR1 MDHEN and CDR2 SYDVKM.

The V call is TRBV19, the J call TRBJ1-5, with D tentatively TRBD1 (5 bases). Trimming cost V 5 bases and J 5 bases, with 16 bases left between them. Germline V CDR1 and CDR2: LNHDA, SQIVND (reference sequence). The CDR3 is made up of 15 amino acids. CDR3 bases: TGTGCCAGTAGTTGGGCGACAGCGAATGATCAGCCCCAGCATTTT. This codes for CASSWATANDQPQHF.

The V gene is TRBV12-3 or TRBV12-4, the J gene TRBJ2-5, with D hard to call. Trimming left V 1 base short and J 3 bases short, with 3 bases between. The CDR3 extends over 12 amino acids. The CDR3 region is CASSLVEETQYF. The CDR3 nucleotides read TGTGCCAGCAGTTTAGTAGAAGAGACCCAGTACTTC.

CDR3 DNA sequence: TGTGCCAGCTCACCCAGGCAGGATTCACCCCTCCACTTT. Translating it yields CASSPRQDSPLHF. This rearrangement joins TRBV18 to TRBJ1-6, with D unresolved. V dropped 3 bases and J dropped 8 bases, with 8 bases sitting between them. Germline-derived CDR1 and CDR2 are KGHSH and LQKENI. The CDR3 is made up of 13 amino acids.

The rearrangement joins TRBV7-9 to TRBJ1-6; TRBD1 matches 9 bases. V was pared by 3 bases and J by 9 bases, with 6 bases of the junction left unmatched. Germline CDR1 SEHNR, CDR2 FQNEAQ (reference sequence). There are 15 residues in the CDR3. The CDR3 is CASSFPGQGGSPLHF. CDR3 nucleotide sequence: TGTGCCAGCAGCTTTCCGGGACAGGGTGGTTCACCCCTCCACTTT.

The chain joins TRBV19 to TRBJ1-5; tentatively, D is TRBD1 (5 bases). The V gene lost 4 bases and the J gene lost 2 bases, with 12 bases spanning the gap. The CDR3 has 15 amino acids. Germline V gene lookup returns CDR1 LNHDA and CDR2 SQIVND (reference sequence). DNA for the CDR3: TGTGCCAGTAGTACTACGGGGGTGGGCAATCAGCCCCAGCATTTT. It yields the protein CASSTTGVGNQPQHF.